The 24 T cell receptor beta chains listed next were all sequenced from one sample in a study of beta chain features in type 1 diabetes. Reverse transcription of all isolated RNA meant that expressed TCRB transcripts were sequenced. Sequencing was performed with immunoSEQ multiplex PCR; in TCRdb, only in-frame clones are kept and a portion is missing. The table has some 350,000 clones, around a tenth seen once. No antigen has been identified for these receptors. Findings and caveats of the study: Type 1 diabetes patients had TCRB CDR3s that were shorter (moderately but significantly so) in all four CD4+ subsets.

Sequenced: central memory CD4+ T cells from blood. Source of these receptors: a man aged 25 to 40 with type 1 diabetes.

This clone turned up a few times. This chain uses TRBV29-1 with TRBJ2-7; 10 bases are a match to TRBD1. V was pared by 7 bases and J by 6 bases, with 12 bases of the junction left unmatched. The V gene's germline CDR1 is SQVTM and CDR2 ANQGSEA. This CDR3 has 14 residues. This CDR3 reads CSAAGGQGYSEQYF. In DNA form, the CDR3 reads TGCAGCGCGGCGGGGGGACAGGGGTACTCCGAGCAGTACTTC.

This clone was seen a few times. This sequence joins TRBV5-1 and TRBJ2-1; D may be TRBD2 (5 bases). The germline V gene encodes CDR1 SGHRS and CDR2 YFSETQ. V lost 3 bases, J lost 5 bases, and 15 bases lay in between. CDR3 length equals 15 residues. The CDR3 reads CASSYPDLGNNEQFF. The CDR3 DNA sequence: TGCGCCAGCAGCTATCCGGACCTCGGGAACAATGAGCAGTTCTTC. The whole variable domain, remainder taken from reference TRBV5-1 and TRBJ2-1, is KAGVTQTPRYLIKTRGQQVTLSCSPISGHRSVSWYQQTPGQGLQFLFEYFSETQRNKGNFPGRFSGRQFSNSRSEMNVSTLELGDSALYLCASSYPDLGNNEQFFGPGTRLTVL.

The CDR3, as DNA: TGCAGCGTTGAAGGCTCGGGGATGAACACTGAAGCTTTCTTT. As protein: CSVEGSGMNTEAFF. The genes are TRBV29-1 and TRBJ1-1; no reliable D call. With 1 base removed from V and 0 bases from J, the gap between germline ends came to 9 bases. This CDR3 has 14 residues. The germline V gene encodes CDR1 SQVTM and CDR2 ANQGSEA.

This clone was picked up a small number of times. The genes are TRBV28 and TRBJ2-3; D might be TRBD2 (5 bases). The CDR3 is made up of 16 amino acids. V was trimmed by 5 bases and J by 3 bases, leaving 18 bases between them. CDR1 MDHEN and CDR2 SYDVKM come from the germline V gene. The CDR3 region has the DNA TGTGCCAGCAGTCAGATAGGGAGTATGGAAACAGATACGCAGTATTTT. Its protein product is CASSQIGSMETDTQYF.

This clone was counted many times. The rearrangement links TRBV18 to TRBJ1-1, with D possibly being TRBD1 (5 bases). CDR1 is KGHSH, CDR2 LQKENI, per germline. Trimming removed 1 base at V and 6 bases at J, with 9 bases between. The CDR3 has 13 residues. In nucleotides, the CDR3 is TGTGCCAGCTCACCACGGGGCAACGCTGAAGCTTTCTTT. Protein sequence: CASSPRGNAEAFF.

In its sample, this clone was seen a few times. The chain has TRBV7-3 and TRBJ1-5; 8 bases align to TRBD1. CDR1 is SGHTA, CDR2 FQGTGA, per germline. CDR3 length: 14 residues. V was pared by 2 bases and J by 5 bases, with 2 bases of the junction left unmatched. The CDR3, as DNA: TGTGCCAGCAGCTTAGGGACAGGATATCAGCCCCAGCATTTT. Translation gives CASSLGTGYQPQHF.

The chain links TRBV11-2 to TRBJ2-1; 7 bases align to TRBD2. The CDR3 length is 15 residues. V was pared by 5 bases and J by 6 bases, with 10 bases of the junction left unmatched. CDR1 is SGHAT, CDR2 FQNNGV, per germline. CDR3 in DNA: TGTGCCAGCAGCGCCTGGGGAGGGCGGGGCAATGAGCAGTTCTTC. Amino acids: CASSAWGGRGNEQFF.

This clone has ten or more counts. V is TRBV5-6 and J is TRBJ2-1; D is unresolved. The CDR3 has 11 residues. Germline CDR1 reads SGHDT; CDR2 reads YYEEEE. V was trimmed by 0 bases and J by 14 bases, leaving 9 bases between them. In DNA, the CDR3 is TGTGCCAGCAGCTTGGACGGCCCGGAGTTCTTC. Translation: CASSLDGPEFF.

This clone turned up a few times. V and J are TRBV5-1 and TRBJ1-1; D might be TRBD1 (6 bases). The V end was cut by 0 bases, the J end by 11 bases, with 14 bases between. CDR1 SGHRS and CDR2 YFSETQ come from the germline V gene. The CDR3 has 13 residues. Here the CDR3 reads CASSLDQGRVAFF. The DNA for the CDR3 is TGCGCCAGCAGCTTGGACCAGGGGCGGGTTGCTTTCTTT.

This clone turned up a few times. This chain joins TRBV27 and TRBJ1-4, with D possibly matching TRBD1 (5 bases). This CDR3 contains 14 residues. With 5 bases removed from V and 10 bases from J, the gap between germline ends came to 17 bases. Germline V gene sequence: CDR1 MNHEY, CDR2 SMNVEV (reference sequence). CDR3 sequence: CASSGSKGRVKLFF. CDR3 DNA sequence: TGTGCCAGCAGTGGTTCGAAGGGGCGGGTAAAACTGTTTTTT.

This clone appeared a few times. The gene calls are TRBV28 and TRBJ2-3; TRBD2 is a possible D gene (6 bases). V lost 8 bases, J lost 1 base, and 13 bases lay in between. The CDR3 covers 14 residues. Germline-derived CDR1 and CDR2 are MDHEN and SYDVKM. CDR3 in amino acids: CASAIGGGTDTQYF. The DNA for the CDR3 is TGTGCCAGCGCTATCGGCGGGGGCACAGATACGCAGTATTTT.

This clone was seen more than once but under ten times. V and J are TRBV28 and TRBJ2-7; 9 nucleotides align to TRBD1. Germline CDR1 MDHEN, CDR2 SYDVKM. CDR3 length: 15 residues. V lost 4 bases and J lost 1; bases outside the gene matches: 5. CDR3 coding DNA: TGTGCCAGCAGTTCGGGACAGGGAAGTTCCTACGAGCAGTACTTC. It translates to CASSSGQGSSYEQYF.

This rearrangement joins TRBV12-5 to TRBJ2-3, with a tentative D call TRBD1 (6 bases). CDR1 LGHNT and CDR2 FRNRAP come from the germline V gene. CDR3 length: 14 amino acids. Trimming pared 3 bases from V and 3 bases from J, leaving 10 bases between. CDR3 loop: CASGLNRVTDTQYF. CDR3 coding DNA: TGTGCTAGTGGTTTAAACAGGGTAACAGATACGCAGTATTTT.

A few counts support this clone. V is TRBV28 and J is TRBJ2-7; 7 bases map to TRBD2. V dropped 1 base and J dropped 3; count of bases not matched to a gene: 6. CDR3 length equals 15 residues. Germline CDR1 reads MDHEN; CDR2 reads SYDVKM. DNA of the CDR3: TGTGCCAGCAGTTTATTGGTGCGGGGGAGCTACGAGCAGTACTTC. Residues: CASSLLVRGSYEQYF.

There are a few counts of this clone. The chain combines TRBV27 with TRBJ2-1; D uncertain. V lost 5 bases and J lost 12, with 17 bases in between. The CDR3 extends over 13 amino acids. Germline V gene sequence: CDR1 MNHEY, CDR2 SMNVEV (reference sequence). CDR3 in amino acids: CASSNGDGFAQFF. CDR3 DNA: TGTGCCAGCAGTAATGGGGATGGTTTTGCGCAGTTCTTC.

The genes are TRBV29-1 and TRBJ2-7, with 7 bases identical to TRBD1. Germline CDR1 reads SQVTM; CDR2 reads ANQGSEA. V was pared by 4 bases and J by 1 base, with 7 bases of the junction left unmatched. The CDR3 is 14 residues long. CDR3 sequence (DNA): TGCAGCGTTGGGGGACAGTGGGATTCCTACGAGCAGTACTTC. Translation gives CSVGGQWDSYEQYF.

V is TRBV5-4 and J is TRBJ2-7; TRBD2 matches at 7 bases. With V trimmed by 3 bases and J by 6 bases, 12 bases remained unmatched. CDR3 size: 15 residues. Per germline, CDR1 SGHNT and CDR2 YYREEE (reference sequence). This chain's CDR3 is CASSYPSGGKGEQYF. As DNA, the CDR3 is TGTGCCAGCAGCTACCCTAGCGGAGGAAAGGGCGAGCAGTACTTC.

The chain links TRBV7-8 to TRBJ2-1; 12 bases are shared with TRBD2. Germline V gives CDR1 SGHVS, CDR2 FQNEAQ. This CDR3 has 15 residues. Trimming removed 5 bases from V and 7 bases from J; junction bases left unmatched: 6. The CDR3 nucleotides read TGTGCCAGCAGCCGAGGACTAGCGGGAAGGAATGAGCAGTTCTTC. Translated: CASSRGLAGRNEQFF.

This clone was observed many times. This CDR3 reads CASSIGRTSEQYF. In DNA, the CDR3 is TGTGCCAGTAGTATAGGGAGGACCAGCGAGCAGTACTTC. The rearrangement links TRBV19 to TRBJ2-7, with D maybe TRBD2 (5 bases). This CDR3 has 13 residues. Germline lookup yields CDR1 LNHDA and CDR2 SQIVND (reference sequence). Trimming removed 1 base at V and 6 bases at J, with 10 bases between. Full variable domain (outside the CDR3, taken from reference TRBV19 and TRBJ2-7): DGGITQSPKYLFRKEGQNVTLSCEQNLNHDAMYWYRQDPGQGLRLIYYSQIVNDFQKGDIAEGYSVSREKKESFPLTVTSAQKNPTAFYLCASSIGRTSEQYFGPGTRLTVT.

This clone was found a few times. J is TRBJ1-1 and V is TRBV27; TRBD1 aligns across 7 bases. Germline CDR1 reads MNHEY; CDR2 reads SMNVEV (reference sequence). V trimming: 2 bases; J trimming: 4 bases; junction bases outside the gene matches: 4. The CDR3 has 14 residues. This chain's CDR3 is CASSLRTGLTEAFF. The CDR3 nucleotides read TGTGCCAGCAGTTTACGGACAGGCCTCACTGAAGCTTTCTTT.

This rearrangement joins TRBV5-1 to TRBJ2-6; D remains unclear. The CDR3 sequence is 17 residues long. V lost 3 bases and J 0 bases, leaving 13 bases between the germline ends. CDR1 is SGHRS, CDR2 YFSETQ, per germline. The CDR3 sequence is CASSSQLPASGANVLTF. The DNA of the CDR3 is TGCGCCAGCAGCTCCCAGTTGCCGGCCTCTGGGGCCAACGTCCTGACTTTC. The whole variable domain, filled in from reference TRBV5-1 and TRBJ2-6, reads KAGVTQTPRYLIKTRGQQVTLSCSPISGHRSVSWYQQTPGQGLQFLFEYFSETQRNKGNFPGRFSGRQFSNSRSEMNVSTLELGDSALYLCASSSQLPASGANVLTFGAGSRLTVL.

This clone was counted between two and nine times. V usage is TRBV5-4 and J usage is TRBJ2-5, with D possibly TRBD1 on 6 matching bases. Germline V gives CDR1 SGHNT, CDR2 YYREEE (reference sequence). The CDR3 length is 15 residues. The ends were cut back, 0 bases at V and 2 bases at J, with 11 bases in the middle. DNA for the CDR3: TGTGCCAGCAGCTTGGGACTACAGGGACAAGAGACCCAGTACTTC. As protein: CASSLGLQGQETQYF.

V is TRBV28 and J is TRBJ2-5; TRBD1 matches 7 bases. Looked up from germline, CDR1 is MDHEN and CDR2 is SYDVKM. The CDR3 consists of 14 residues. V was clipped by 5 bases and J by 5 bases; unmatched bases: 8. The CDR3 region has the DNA TGTGCCAGCAGTCTAAGGGGGCGGCGGGAGACCCAGTACTTC. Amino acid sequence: CASSLRGRRETQYF. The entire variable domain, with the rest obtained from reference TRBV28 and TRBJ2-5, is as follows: DVKVTQSSRYLVKRTGEKVFLECVQDMDHENMFWYRQDPGLGLRLIYFSYDVKMKEKGDIPEGYSVSREKKERFSLILESASTNQTSMYLCASSLRGRRETQYFGPGTRLLVL.

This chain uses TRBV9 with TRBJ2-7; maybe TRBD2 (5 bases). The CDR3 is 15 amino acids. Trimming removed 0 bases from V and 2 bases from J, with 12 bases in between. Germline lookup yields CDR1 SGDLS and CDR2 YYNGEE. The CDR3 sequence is CASSVAIQEAYEQYF. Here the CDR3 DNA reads TGTGCCAGCAGCGTAGCTATCCAGGAGGCCTACGAGCAGTACTTC.